This TCR beta chain was sequenced during a study of CD8 T cells in Susac syndrome. Regarding the study as a whole: Clonal expansion was not observed in the Susac syndrome CD4+ T cell repertoires.

With regard to this clonotype: Its antigen remains unknown.

TCR beta sequencing covered blood CD8+ and CD4+ T cells. Patients with Susac syndrome met diagnostic criteria defined recently for definite or probable disease. TEMRA cells were FACS-enriched, while CD8+ and CD4+ T cells were negatively isolated. An amount of RNA that ranged from roughly 0.5 to 1 ug was reverse transcribed with random hexamers. TCRdb reprocessed the immunoSEQ multiplex PCR reads with MiXCR, giving one entry per CDR3 protein. This sample carries 210,000 or so distinct CDR3 sequences, 94% of them seen once, and the ten largest clones take about 0.15%. Germline values: CDR1 MNHNS, CDR2 SASEGT. Trimming cost V 8 bases and J 1 base, with 9 bases left between them. The CDR3 runs 13 residues.

The sample consisted of CD4+ T cells from PBMCs. The sequence was obtained from a human donor with Susac syndrome. This rearrangement joins TRBV6-1 to TRBJ1-5; D is unclear. CDR3 in amino acids: CASGRESNQPQHF. The CDR3 nucleotides are TGTGCCAGCGGCCGAGAGAGCAATCAGCCCCAGCATTTT.